The sequence of this TCR beta chain was determined in a study of CD8+ T cells in alopecia areata. Whole-study findings and limits: Possibly as an HLA-related effect, TCR sharing across patients appeared less clear than in mice. Lesional tissue from the scalp (especially in alopecia totalis/universalis) showed higher clonality than normal scalp.

Following RNA extraction, reverse transcription yielded cDNA that acted as the sequencing template. Produced via immunoSEQ multiplex PCR; TCRdb's table is partial and in-frame only. The repertoire has about 150,000 clones, 45% to 60% of them found once; the top ten carry approximately 4.3%. Only a few counts were recorded for this clone. Its antigen is unidentified. Germline lookup yields CDR1 SGHRS and CDR2 YFSETQ. With 4 bases removed from V and 8 bases from J, the gap between germline ends came to 12 bases. The CDR3 runs to 12 residues. Researchers picked out CD4+ and CD8+ T cells from PBMCs by sorting.

This TCR came from a human donor in good health. The sequenced material came from CD4+ T cells sorted from blood. The J gene is TRBJ1-2, the V gene TRBV5-1, with D perhaps matching TRBD1 (6 bases). The CDR3 here is CASSLQGPGYTF. In nucleotides, the CDR3 is TGCGCCAGCAGCCTACAGGGTCCCGGCTACACCTTC.